The 10 T cell receptor beta chains reported below all come from one sample, sequenced in a study of control samples from healthy donors and cancer patients. The method was immunoSEQ multiplex PCR; TCRdb's version includes in-frame clones alone and lacks a portion of them. The table lists 150,000 to 200,000 clones, 90% to 95% of them singletons. Sequencing was carried out using blood. These receptors were obtained from a man between 18 and 35 years old in good health.

V is TRBV24-1 and J is TRBJ2-3; a weak D match, TRBD1 (6 bases). The germline CDR1 and CDR2 sequences are KGHDR and SFDVKD. V was clipped by 9 bases and J by 2 bases, with 17 bases between them. The CDR3 consists of 15 residues. As DNA, the CDR3 is TGTGCCACCTCAAGCCCAGGGGAGTCCACAGATACGCAGTATTTT. Amino acids: CATSSPGESTDTQYF.

The chain joins TRBV5-6 to TRBJ2-3; TRBD2 is a possible D gene (6 bases). There are 13 residues in the CDR3. From germline, CDR1 is SGHDT and CDR2 YYEEEE. Between the trimmed V and J ends, which lost 4 bases and 2 bases, there was a span of 8 bases. Written as DNA, the CDR3 is TGTGCCAGCAGCAGGGACTTCACAGATACGCAGTATTTT. Protein sequence: CASSRDFTDTQYF.

This sequence joins TRBV5-8 and TRBJ2-1; 9 nucleotides align to TRBD1. The CDR3 contains 14 residues. Germline lookup yields CDR1 SGHTS and CDR2 YDEGEE. Trimming removed 4 bases from V and 8 bases from J; junction bases left unmatched: 7. In DNA form, the CDR3 reads TGTGCCAGCAGCACCAACAGGGGGCGGGATGAGCAGTTCTTC. Translated, it gives CASSTNRGRDEQFF.

The chain is built from TRBV4-2 and TRBJ1-1; 8 bases are a match to TRBD1. V shed 4 bases and J 5 bases; nucleotides not matched to a gene: 9. In germline, CDR1 is LGHNA, CDR2 YNFKEQ. CDR3 size: 15 residues. CDR3 DNA sequence: TGTGCCAGCAGCCCCCCCTACAGGGGGGAAACTGAAGCTTTCTTT. Translation gives CASSPPYRGETEAFF.

The chain employs TRBV12-5 and TRBJ2-4; 9 positions match TRBD2. Germline assignment: CDR1 LGHNT and CDR2 FRNRAP. V lost 1 base, J lost 9 bases, and 10 bases stayed unmatched. This CDR3 region has 16 residues. As DNA, the CDR3 is TGTGCTAGTGGTTTGGGTAGCGGGGGCCACCTAGGCATTCAGTACTTC. Its translation: CASGLGSGGHLGIQYF.

The chain carries TRBV6-1 and TRBJ2-1; a possible D gene is TRBD2 (5 bases). The CDR3 contains 11 residues. Germline V gives CDR1 MNHNS, CDR2 SASEGT. The ends were cut back, 1 base at V and 13 bases at J, with 8 bases in the middle. DNA of the CDR3: TGTGCCAGCAGTGAAGGTACTAGACAGTTCTTC. This sequence encodes CASSEGTRQFF.

V usage is TRBV4-1 and J usage is TRBJ1-3; tentative D call: TRBD1 (6 bases). The CDR3 totals 17 residues. Trimming removed 4 bases from V and 1 base from J, with 17 bases in between. The germline gives CDR1 MGHRA, CDR2 YSYEKL. CDR3 coding DNA: TGCGCCAGCAGCCCTTTGGACAGCGGCTCTTCTGGAAACACCATATATTTT. This gives the protein CASSPLDSGSSGNTIYF.

This chain joins TRBV14 and TRBJ1-6; D not resolved. Trimming shortened V by 0 bases and J by 9 bases, and 9 bases separated the two germline ends. The CDR3 covers 14 residues. CDR1 is SGHDN and CDR2 is FVKESK in the germline V gene. CDR3 DNA: TGTGCCAGCAGCCAAGATTTGGGTGGTTCACCCCTCCACTTT. Translated: CASSQDLGGSPLHF. Full variable domain (missing parts from reference TRBV14 and TRBJ1-6): EAGVTQFPSHSVIEKGQTVTLRCDPISGHDNLYWYRRVMGKEIKFLLHFVKESKQDESGMPNNRFLAERTGGTYSTLKVQPAELEDSGVYFCASSQDLGGSPLHFGNGTRLTVT.

This chain uses TRBV18 with TRBJ1-1, with 8 bases matching TRBD1. The CDR3 spans 15 residues. The ends lost 8 bases at V and 1 base at J; junction bases unmatched: 9. CDR1 KGHSH and CDR2 LQKENI come from the germline V gene. The CDR3 sequence is CASTRQGSGNTEAFF. The CDR3 bases are TGTGCCAGCACCCGACAGGGGTCGGGGAACACTGAAGCTTTCTTT.

The CDR3 reads CASSFIQGGETQYF. CDR3 DNA sequence: TGTGCCAGCTCATTTATTCAGGGTGGAGAGACCCAGTACTTC. This chain uses TRBV18 with TRBJ2-5; TRBD1 is a possible D gene (5 bases). Germline V CDR1 and CDR2: KGHSH, LQKENI. V lost 5 bases, J lost 4 bases, and 14 bases lay in between. This CDR3 has 14 amino acids.